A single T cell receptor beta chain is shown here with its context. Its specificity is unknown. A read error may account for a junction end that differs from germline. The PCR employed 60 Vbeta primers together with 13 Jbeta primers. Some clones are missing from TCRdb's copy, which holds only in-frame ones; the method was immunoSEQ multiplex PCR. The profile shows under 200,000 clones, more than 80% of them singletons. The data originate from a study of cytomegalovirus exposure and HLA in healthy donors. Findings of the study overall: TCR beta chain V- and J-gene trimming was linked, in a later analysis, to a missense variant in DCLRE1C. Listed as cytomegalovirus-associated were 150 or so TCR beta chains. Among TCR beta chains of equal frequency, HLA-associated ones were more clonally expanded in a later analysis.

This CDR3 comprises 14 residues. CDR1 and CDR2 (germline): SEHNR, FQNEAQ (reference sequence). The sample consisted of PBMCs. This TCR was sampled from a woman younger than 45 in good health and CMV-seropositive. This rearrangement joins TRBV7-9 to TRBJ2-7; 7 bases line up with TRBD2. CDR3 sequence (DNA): TGTTCCAGCAGCTCCCAGCGGGGCCCCTACGAGCAGTACTTC. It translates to CSSSSQRGPYEQYF.